This T cell receptor beta chain comes out of a study of blood T cell repertoires in COVID-19. Looking at the study overall: Acute-phase and convalescent COVID-19 samples originated in the United States, Italy and Spain. Sources were T cells, B-cell-depleted T cells, or PBMCs; the material itself was cDNA or gDNA.

The germline V gene has CDR1 MNHNY and CDR2 SVGAGI (reference sequence). This CDR3 is 14 amino acids long. V was shortened by 0 bases and J by 4 bases, with 9 bases between the two germline ends. Some clones are missing from TCRdb's copy, which holds only in-frame ones; the method was immunoSEQ multiplex PCR. The table has about 40,000 clones, roughly 85% seen once. The sequenced sample was peripheral blood. The genes are TRBV6-6 and TRBJ1-1; the D is unclear. The sequence came from a man aged 60 to 75 with COVID-19, enrolled during active disease. CDR3 DNA sequence: TGTGCCAGCAGTTACTCGTCCGGGTCCACTGAAGCTTTCTTT. Translated: CASSYSSGSTEAFF.